A single sample gave rise to the 20 T cell receptor beta chains below, sequenced in a study of metastatic and nonmetastatic thyroid tumors (TCRdb year 2020). Library prep was done by PCR. The sequencer was an Illumina HiSeq 4000. TCRdb cleaned the public reads at Q25 with fastp, built clones with MiXCR and kept in-frame beta chains. The sample yields about 24,000 clones; about 24% were counted once. The top ten clonotypes cover approximately 12% of the sample. Before undergoing thyroid surgery, none of the patients had been given any kind of treatment. The sequencing sample was made of tumor tissue. The receptor set was obtained from a male donor with papillary thyroid cancer or a benign thyroid nodule (not recorded which). Some clones in this sample may be carry-over from other donors' samples.

This clone was recorded at least ten times. The rearrangement links TRBV10-2 to TRBJ1-1, with D possibly TRBD1 on 6 matching bases. The ends were cut back, 7 bases at V and 0 bases at J, with 9 bases in the middle. The germline V gene encodes CDR1 WSHSY and CDR2 SAAADI. CDR3 length equals 13 residues. The CDR3 DNA reads as TGCGCCAGCAACAGGGAAATGAACACTGAAGCTTTCTTT. It specifies CASNREMNTEAFF.

This clone was seen repeatedly, ten times or more. The genes are TRBV9 and TRBJ2-7, with TRBD2 matching 12 bases. The CDR3 consists of 16 residues. V gave up 4 bases and J gave up 1 base; unmatched junction bases: 6. CDR1 SGDLS and CDR2 YYNGEE come from the germline V gene. As DNA, the CDR3 is TGTGCCAGCAGCCCCGGGACTAGCGGGTTTTCCTACGAGCAGTACTTC. Translation: CASSPGTSGFSYEQYF.

In its sample, this clone ranks as medium-sized. The J gene is TRBJ2-5, the V gene TRBV7-2; tentatively, D is TRBD1 or TRBD2 (5 bases each). The CDR3 loop spans 12 amino acids. CDR1 SGHTA and CDR2 FQGNSA come from the germline V gene. The ends were cut back, 3 bases at V and 4 bases at J, with 6 bases in the middle. CDR3 nucleotides: TGTGCCAGCAGCTTTGGGGGAGAGACCCAGTACTTC. Protein product: CASSFGGETQYF.

Comment on this clone: Possible read error: a much larger clone is one base away. The V gene is TRBV12-3 or TRBV12-4, the J gene TRBJ2-7; TRBD1 matches at 7 bases. Losses at the gene ends were 3 bases for V and 4 bases for J; bases not matched to a gene: 3. This CDR3 is 13 amino acids long. The CDR3: CASSFARGYEQYF. In nucleotides, the CDR3 is TGTGCCAGCAGTTTCGCCAGGGGGTACGAGCAGTACTTC.

This clone was counted ten times or more. The J gene is TRBJ2-7, the V gene TRBV5-1, with 8 bases identical to TRBD2. The CDR3 consists of 15 residues. Germline values: CDR1 SGHRS, CDR2 YFSETQ. V shed 5 bases, J shed 3 bases, and the junction held 10 bases outside the gene matches. CDR3 sequence: CASSSSGSALYEQYF. The CDR3 region has the DNA TGCGCCAGCAGTTCAAGCGGGAGCGCCCTCTACGAGCAGTACTTC.

V and J are TRBV6-5 and TRBJ1-6, with D uncertain. From germline, CDR1 is MNHEY and CDR2 SVGAGI. This CDR3 comprises 16 residues. Between the trimmed V and J ends, which lost 3 bases and 0 bases, there was a span of 9 bases. For the CDR3, the DNA is TGTGCCAGCAGTTATGGACGGAGCTCCTATAATTCACCCCTCCACTTT. Protein sequence: CASSYGRSSYNSPLHF.

This clone was seen ten or more times. This chain links TRBV11-1 with TRBJ1-1; D remains ambiguous. The CDR3 consists of 16 residues. V lost 2 bases and J 2 bases, leaving 15 bases between the germline ends. Per the germline V gene, CDR1 is SGHAT and CDR2 is FQDESV (reference sequence). CDR3 bases: TGTGCCAGCAGCTTATTGCTTAGAGGAGTAAACACTGAAGCTTTCTTT. Its translation is CASSLLLRGVNTEAFF.

There are many counts of this clone. The rearrangement uses TRBV19 and TRBJ2-1; 8 bases agree with TRBD2. With V trimmed by 5 bases and J by 6 bases, 9 bases remained unmatched. The CDR3 loop spans 15 amino acids. Germline CDR1 and CDR2: LNHDA and SQIVND (reference sequence). As DNA, the CDR3 is TGTGCCAGTAGTCGACTCAGCGGGAGACCCAATGAGCAGTTCTTC. Protein product: CASSRLSGRPNEQFF. The variable domain in full, with the rest retrieved from reference TRBV19 and TRBJ2-1, is DGGITQSPKYLFRKEGQNVTLSCEQNLNHDAMYWYRQDPGQGLRLIYYSQIVNDFQKGDIAEGYSVSREKKESFPLTVTSAQKNPTAFYLCASSRLSGRPNEQFFGPGTRLTVL.

This clone was seen many times. The chain uses TRBV28 and TRBJ1-3; D ambiguous. Trimming removed 2 bases from V and 1 base from J, with 9 bases in between. There are 15 residues in the CDR3. Germline-derived CDR1 and CDR2 are MDHEN and SYDVKM. The CDR3 reads CASSLLRISGNTIYF. DNA of the CDR3: TGTGCCAGCAGTTTACTGAGGATTTCTGGAAACACCATATATTTT.

This clone was counted at least ten times. This sequence joins TRBV12-3 or TRBV12-4 and TRBJ1-6; D call uncertain. This CDR3 has 14 residues. The V and J ends lost 3 bases and 5 bases respectively, with 8 bases between them. The CDR3 sequence: CASSFGSDNSPLHF. For the CDR3, the DNA is TGTGCCAGCAGTTTTGGCAGTGATAATTCACCCCTCCACTTT.

The V and J genes are TRBV6-1 and TRBJ2-5; the D gene could be TRBD1 or TRBD2 (5 bases each). Germline V gene data show CDR1 as MNHNS and CDR2 as SASEGT. The CDR3 covers 16 residues. The ends were cut back, 3 bases at V and 2 bases at J, with 16 bases in the middle. CDR3 residues: CASSEPRDGWQETQYF. DNA of the CDR3: TGTGCCAGCAGTGAGCCCCGGGACGGTTGGCAAGAGACCCAGTACTTC.

This clone appeared many times. The J gene is TRBJ2-1, the V gene TRBV12-3 or TRBV12-4; 8 nucleotides agree with TRBD1. There are 15 residues in the CDR3. The V segment lost 4 bases and the J segment 7 bases; nucleotides outside the gene matches: 9. Written as DNA, the CDR3 is TGTGCCAGCAGTTCTCAGGGGGCTCTTAGGAATGAGCAGTTCTTC. Its translation is CASSSQGALRNEQFF.

In this sample, this clone turned up many times. V gene TRBV2 combines with J gene TRBJ1-5; the match to TRBD1 covers 7 bases. CDR3 size: 15 residues. V shed 6 bases and J 2 bases; nucleotides not matched to a gene: 7. Germline lookup yields CDR1 SNHLY and CDR2 FYNNEI. The CDR3 DNA follows: TGTGCCAGCAGGATAGACAGGGCCGGCAATCAGCCCCAGCATTTT. Its protein product is CASRIDRAGNQPQHF.

This clone turned up a few times. This may stem from a read error, because a much larger clone lies one nucleotide away. This chain uses TRBV6-5 with TRBJ2-2; D is uncertain. Trimming removed 0 bases at V and 4 bases at J, with 12 bases between. The CDR3 consists of 16 residues. From germline, CDR1 is MNHEY and CDR2 SVGAGI. In DNA form, the CDR3 reads TGTGCCAGCAGTTACTCGGTCCCTACCAGCACCGGGGAGCTGTTTTTT. Residues: CASSYSVPTSTGELFF.

This clone is medium-sized (0.01 to 0.1%) by share. J is TRBJ1-4 and V is TRBV5-1; D remains unclear. Germline V gene data show CDR1 as SGHRS and CDR2 as YFSETQ. The CDR3 spans 16 residues. V shed 4 bases and J shed 5 bases, with 18 bases lying between them. The CDR3 loop is CASSPYDGRLNEKLFF. The CDR3 DNA sequence: TGCGCCAGCAGCCCATACGATGGACGTCTGAATGAAAAACTGTTTTTT.

This clone has ten or more counts. Other DNA sequences of this sample code for an identical CDR3. The chain employs TRBV4-1 and TRBJ2-1; weak D call: TRBD2 (5 bases). This CDR3 contains 14 residues. Trimming took off 1 base at V and 8 bases at J, with 12 bases between the two ends. Per germline, CDR1 MGHRA and CDR2 YSYEKL. CDR3 protein: CASSQGEISDEQFF. The CDR3 DNA is TGCGCCAGCAGCCAAGGGGAGATCAGCGATGAGCAGTTCTTC.

This clone was detected ten times or more. The chain joins TRBV15 to TRBJ2-3; 11 nucleotides align to TRBD1. CDR1 is LNHNV, CDR2 YYDKDF, per germline (reference sequence). The CDR3 length is 17 residues. Trimming removed 5 bases from V and 2 bases from J; junction bases left unmatched: 9. The CDR3 DNA reads as TGTGCCACCAGCCCCCGGGACAGGGGGTCGGACACAGATACGCAGTATTTT. The encoded protein is CATSPRDRGSDTDTQYF.

This clone ranks as medium-sized. The chain employs TRBV6-2 or TRBV6-3 and TRBJ2-7; D is ambiguous. This CDR3 region has 14 residues. CDR1 and CDR2 from the germline V gene are MNHEY and SVGEGT. The ends were cut back, 7 bases at V and 2 bases at J, with 15 bases in the middle. As DNA, the CDR3 is TGTGCCAGCACCTCTGGGTGGATCCCCTACGAGCAGTACTTC. As protein: CASTSGWIPYEQYF.

This clone was detected ten times or more. The rearrangement joins TRBV20-1 to TRBJ2-1; TRBD1 aligns across 9 bases. Germline CDR1 reads DFQATT; CDR2 reads SNEGSKA (reference sequence). Trimming removed 6 bases from V and 8 bases from J; junction bases left unmatched: 11. The CDR3 contains 14 residues. The CDR3 reads CSARPGTGNDEQFF. CDR3 nucleotides: TGCAGTGCACGTCCCGGGACAGGGAACGATGAGCAGTTCTTC.

This clone occurred many times. This chain joins TRBV10-3 and TRBJ2-3; D is perhaps TRBD2 (5 bases). Trimming pared 4 bases from V and 2 bases from J, leaving 7 bases between. The CDR3 covers 13 residues. CDR1 ENHRY and CDR2 SYGVKD come from the germline V gene. CDR3: CAISVEVTDTQYF. The CDR3, as DNA: TGTGCCATCAGTGTGGAGGTCACAGATACGCAGTATTTT.